This TCR beta chain was documented in a study of T cell responses to AZD1222 COVID-19 vaccine. Study results and limitations: Vaccine-associated CD4 TCRs ranged over spike, dominating at 160-218 and 743-854.

Note on this clone: Its antigen is undetermined.

Data came from immunoSEQ multiplex PCR; TCRdb stores just in-frame clones and leaves some out. The data show 150,000 to 200,000 clones, with over 85% seen just once and around 2.6% held by the top ten. The CDR3 sequence is 15 residues long. Trimming shortened V by 2 bases and J by 1 base, and 12 bases separated the two germline ends. Looked up from germline, CDR1 is MNHEY and CDR2 is SVGAGI. The sample was peripheral blood, taken on day 0 of AZD1222 vaccination. The clonotype comes from an adult in good health. The chain joins TRBV6-5 to TRBJ2-7, with D perhaps given as TRBD1 or TRBD2 (5 bases each). The CDR3 here is CASSYQGRTSYEQYF. Written as DNA, the CDR3 is TGTGCCAGCAGTTACCAGGGACGTACATCCTACGAGCAGTACTTC.